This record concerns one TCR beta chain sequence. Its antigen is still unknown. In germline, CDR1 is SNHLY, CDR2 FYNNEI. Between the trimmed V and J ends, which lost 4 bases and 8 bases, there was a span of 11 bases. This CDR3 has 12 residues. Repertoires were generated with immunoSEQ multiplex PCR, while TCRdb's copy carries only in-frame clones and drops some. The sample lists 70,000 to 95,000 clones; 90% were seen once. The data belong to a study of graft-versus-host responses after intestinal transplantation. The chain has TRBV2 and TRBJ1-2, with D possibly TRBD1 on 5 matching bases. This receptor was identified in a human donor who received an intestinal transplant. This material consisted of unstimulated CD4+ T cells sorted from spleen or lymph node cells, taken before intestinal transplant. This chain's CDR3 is CASSVGEGGYTF. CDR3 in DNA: TGTGCCAGCAGTGTAGGGGAGGGCGGCTACACCTTC.